Listed below are T cell receptor beta chains from one sample, sequenced in a study of CD8 T cells in Susac syndrome. MiXCR was run by TCRdb on the immunoSEQ multiplex PCR reads, yielding one entry per CDR3 protein. The repertoire holds some 190,000 distinct CDR3 sequences, over 85% seen once, with less than 0.11% in the top ten. Sequences were obtained from CD4+ T cells from PBMCs. The receptors shown here come from a human donor in good health. CDR3s include the opening cysteine and the closing phenylalanine or tryptophan. A D gene is named only where the DNA matches it firmly. Expanded clones are given a class, and other clones once, few, many or no size at all.

>13|TRBJ1-2|TRBV20-1|-|-
TGCAGTGCTAGAGCCGGACAGAACTATGGCTACACCTTC
CSARAGQNYGYTF
>15|TRBJ2-7|TRBV5-4|once|TRBD1
TGTGCCAGCAGCCCAACAGGGGCGGATACCTACGAGCAGTACTTC
CASSPTGADTYEQYF
>14|TRBJ2-1|TRBV14|-|-
TGTGCCAGCAGCCAAGTCGGCAGGGTGGATGAGCAGTTCTTC
CASSQVGRVDEQFF
>15|TRBJ1-5|TRBV27|once|-
TGTGCCAGCACGAACACGGGGGCACTATCTGGGACCCAGCATTTT
CASTNTGALSGTQHF
>14|TRBJ1-1|TRBV6-2/TRBV6-3|once|-
TGTGCCAGCAGTTACTCCAGGGTGTTGACTGAAGCTTTCTTT
CASSYSRVLTEAFF
>13|TRBJ1-1|TRBV6-2/TRBV6-3|-|TRBD1
TGTGCCAGCAGTACCGGACAGGGGGCGAGAGCTTTCTTT
CASSTGQGARAFF
>13|TRBJ2-5|TRBV27|-|-
TGTGCCAGCAGTTACAGGGAACAAGAGACCCAGTACTTC
CASSYREQETQYF
>15|TRBJ1-5|TRBV7-2|-|-
TGTGCCAGCAGCTTTCCAGGTCAAAGCAATCAGCCCCAGCATTTT
CASSFPGQSNQPQHF
>11|TRBJ2-1|TRBV3-1|-|-
TGTGCCAGCAGCCCCCGGACCGAGCCTATCTTC
CASSPRTEPIF
>18|TRBJ2-2|TRBV24-1|-|TRBD2
TGTGCCACCAGTGACCTCGGGACTAGCGGGAGATTTGGCGGGGAGCTGTTTTTT
CATSDLGTSGRFGGELFF
>12|TRBJ2-7|TRBV29-1|-|-
TGCAGCGTTGGAAAGAGCTCCTACGAGCAGTACTTC
CSVGKSSYEQYF
>13|TRBJ2-5|TRBV9|-|TRBD1
TGTGCCTCGACTCCGACAGGGGAAGAGACCCAGTACTTC
CASTPTGEETQYF
>15|TRBJ2-3|TRBV2|-|TRBD2
TGTGCCAGCAGGCTTCTAGCGGGAGGCGAAGATACGCAGTATTTT
CASRLLAGGEDTQYF
>13|TRBJ2-4|TRBV12-3/TRBV12-4|-|-
TGTGCCAGCAGTCCAACCTCAAAGGGAATTCAGTACTTC
CASSPTSKGIQYF
>14|TRBJ2-1|TRBV24-1|once|-
TGTGCCACCTCCCGGACACCCTTAGGGAATGAGCAGTTCTTC
CATSRTPLGNEQFF
>13|TRBJ2-5|TRBV27|-|-
TGTGCCAGCAGTGAAGGGGTACGGGAGACCCAGTACTTC
CASSEGVRETQYF
>15|TRBJ2-1|TRBV7-2|-|-
TGTGCCAGCAGCCCCCTCACGGGGCTACAAGTTGAGCAGTTCTTC
CASSPLTGLQVEQFF
>13|TRBJ2-5|TRBV2|-|-
TGTGCCAGCATTAGGGGCTTACAAGAGACCCAGTACTTC
CASIRGLQETQYF
>14|TRBJ1-2|TRBV20-1|-|-
TGCAGTGCTTCGCATACTACAGGGAGAGGGGGCTACACCTTC
CSASHTTGRGGYTF
>15|TRBJ2-1|TRBV4-1|-|TRBD2
TGCGATAGCAAGGAGGGACTAGGATCGTACAATGAGCAGTTCTTC
CDSKEGLGSYNEQFF
>12|TRBJ2-6|TRBV20-1|-|-
TGCAGTGTGCTGTCTGGGGCCAACGTCCTGACTTTC
CSVLSGANVLTF
>15|TRBJ1-1|TRBV14|-|-
TGTGCTGGGCCTCGGGAGGGTAACGGGAACACTGAAGCTTTCTTT
CAGPREGNGNTEAFF
>15|TRBJ1-6|TRBV12-3/TRBV12-4|once|-
TGTGCCAGCGGACCCCGGGTAGTCGATAATTCACCCCTCCACTTT
CASGPRVVDNSPLHF
>14|TRBJ2-3|TRBV12-3/TRBV12-4|-|-
TGTGCCAGCAGTTTTGCGGGGCGCACAGATACGCAGTATTTT
CASSFAGRTDTQYF
>13|TRBJ2-3|TRBV5-1|-|-
TGCGCCAGCAGCTTGGACTACGGCGGGGCGCAGTATTTT
CASSLDYGGAQYF
>15|TRBJ2-5|TRBV5-4|-|-
TGTGCCAGCAGCTCGTCTGTGGCGGGCCAGGAGACCCAGTACTTC
CASSSSVAGQETQYF
>17|TRBJ1-2|TRBV3-1|-|-
TGTGCCAGCAGCCAGGGGTCGAACAGGGATGTGGGCTATGGCTACACCTTC
CASSQGSNRDVGYGYTF
>16|TRBJ1-2|TRBV30|-|-
TGTGCCTGGAGTACGTCAACAGGATCGCTTAACTATGGCTACACCTTC
CAWSTSTGSLNYGYTF
>16|TRBJ2-1|TRBV20-1|-|TRBD2
TGCAGTGCTGCCCGGGTGCAGCGGGACGGTTTTTATGAGCAGTTCTTC
CSAARVQRDGFYEQFF
>11|TRBJ1-1|TRBV6-2/TRBV6-3|-|-
TGTGCCAGCAGTTACCACACTGAAGCTTTCTTT
CASSYHTEAFF
>12|TRBJ2-1|TRBV28|-|-
TGTGCCAGCAGTATACCAGGGGATGAGCAGTTCTTC
CASSIPGDEQFF
>15|TRBJ2-7|TRBV6-1|-|TRBD1
TGTGCCAGCAGTGAATGGGGGACAGGTGCCTACGAGCAGTACTTC
CASSEWGTGAYEQYF
>16|TRBJ2-1|TRBV29-1|-|TRBD2
TGCAGCGTTGGTGGGGTAGCGGGAGTGGGTTACAATGAGCAGTTCTTC
CSVGGVAGVGYNEQFF
>10|TRBJ2-1|TRBV20-1|-|-
TGCAGTGCTAGAGATAGTGAGCAGTTCTTC
CSARDSEQFF